One and the same sample provided the 9 T cell receptor beta chains below, sequenced in a study of blood T cells in healthy people across ages. Next came a second PCR, run for about 7 to 12 cycles, which used a sample-barcoded 5' primer along with a J-beta primer mix. TCRdb passed the 5' RACE reads through MiXCR, listing each CDR3 protein once. Among roughly 410,000 distinct CDR3 sequences listed, 45% to 65% were seen once. The sequenced sample consisted of blood. Source of these receptors: a man in his sixties in good health.

The V and J genes are TRBV10-3 and TRBJ1-3; possible D gene TRBD1, 5 bases. Germline V gene data show CDR1 as ENHRY and CDR2 as SYGVKD. CDR3 length: 15 residues. Trimming left V 4 bases short and J 0 bases short, with 10 bases between. DNA for the CDR3: TGTGCCATCAGTGCCCCAACAGGCTCTGGAAACACCATATATTTT. Translating gives CAISAPTGSGNTIYF.

The chain employs TRBV7-2 and TRBJ2-3; D gene ambiguous. CDR3 length: 14 amino acids. V was cut by 3 bases and J by 5 bases, with 12 bases left in between. Per germline, CDR1 SGHTA and CDR2 FQGNSA. The CDR3 reads CASSFPSRQDTQYF. The CDR3 DNA reads TGTGCCAGCAGCTTCCCTAGTCGTCAAGATACGCAGTATTTT.

Only a few counts were recorded for this clonotype. This chain uses TRBV20-1 with TRBJ2-3; no definite D call. V was clipped by 1 base and J by 5 bases, with 13 bases between them. The CDR3 sequence is 14 residues long. The germline V gene has CDR1 DFQATT and CDR2 SNEGSKA (reference sequence). As DNA, the CDR3 is TGCAGTGCTAGAGTAAACGAGGTGATAGATACGCAGTATTTT. This codes for CSARVNEVIDTQYF.

The chain links TRBV5-6 to TRBJ2-7, with 10 bases matching TRBD1. CDR3 length: 15 residues. CDR1 and CDR2 (germline): SGHDT, YYEEEE. V gave up 4 bases and J gave up 7 bases; unmatched junction bases: 11. CDR3 protein: CASSPPGTGVYEQYF. DNA for the CDR3: TGTGCCAGCAGCCCACCCGGGACAGGGGTCTATGAGCAGTACTTC.

The V and J genes are TRBV20-1 and TRBJ2-7, with TRBD2 matching over 10 bases. Germline trimming cut 5 bases from V and 1 base from J; bases unmatched to any gene: 8. CDR1 is DFQATT, CDR2 SNEGSKA, per germline (reference sequence). The CDR3 contains 15 residues. The CDR3, as DNA: TGCAGTGCTCGCACCGGGACTAGCGAATCCTACGAGCAGTACTTC. Protein product: CSARTGTSESYEQYF.

This clonotype was recorded at least ten times. V usage is TRBV12-3 or TRBV12-4 and J usage is TRBJ2-7, with D possibly matching TRBD2 (6 bases). The CDR3 consists of 11 residues. Trimming pared 6 bases from V and 7 bases from J, leaving 10 bases between. CDR3 protein: CASRQAGEQYF. In DNA form, the CDR3 reads TGTGCCAGCAGACAGGCGGGGGAGCAGTACTTC.

This clonotype was picked up a small number of times. The V call is TRBV7-2, the J call TRBJ2-3, with 11 bases identical to TRBD1. CDR1 and CDR2 (germline): SGHTA, FQGNSA. The CDR3 loop spans 14 amino acids. Trimming at V came to 5 bases and at J to 6 bases, leaving 4 bases not matched to a gene. In DNA, the CDR3 is TGTGCCAGCAGCCACGGGACAGGGGGGGATACGCAGTATTTT. This translates into CASSHGTGGDTQYF.

This chain links TRBV7-9 with TRBJ2-6; D is ambiguous. This CDR3 spans 14 amino acids. Trimming removed 2 bases from V and 1 base from J, with 3 bases in between. CDR1 and CDR2 (germline): SEHNR, FQNEAQ (reference sequence). The CDR3 nucleotides are TGTGCCAGCAGCTTACAGTCTGGGGCCAACGTCCTGACTTTC. Translating gives CASSLQSGANVLTF.

This clonotype was recorded at least ten times. The CDR3 DNA follows: TGTGCCAGCAGTAGGACTAGCGGGAATGAGCAGTTCTTC. Translated, it gives CASSRTSGNEQFF. The rearrangement links TRBV6-5 to TRBJ2-1, with 11 bases lining up with TRBD2. V shed 5 bases and J 7 bases; nucleotides not matched to a gene: 1. From germline, CDR1 is MNHEY and CDR2 SVGAGI. The CDR3 length is 13 residues.